These 12 T cell receptor beta chains originate from one sample sequenced in a study of shared clonotypes between healthy human individuals. Using immunoSEQ multiplex PCR, the repertoire was profiled, and TCRdb retains in-frame clones only, with some absent. The data contain about 800,000 clones, roughly 96% of them seen just once; the ten biggest clones take up approximately 0.2%. CD45RO-negative, CCR7-positively selected cells formed the naive CD8 fraction, excluding terminally differentiated effector memory CD45RA+ cells. The source material was naive CD8+ T cells sorted from blood. The source of these receptors is a young man in good health.

The rearrangement joins TRBV27 to TRBJ2-7; 12 bases are a match to TRBD2. The trim removed 5 bases at V and 6 bases at J, leaving 11 bases unmatched. Germline V gene data show CDR1 as MNHEY and CDR2 as SMNVEV (reference sequence). The CDR3 loop spans 16 amino acids. CDR3 in amino acids: CASSLLQTSGSSEQYF. In nucleotides, the CDR3 is TGTGCCAGCAGTCTACTCCAGACTAGCGGGAGTAGCGAGCAGTACTTC.

This clone appeared once. The V and J genes are TRBV21-1 and TRBJ1-4; the table's D call, TRBD1, has no DNA check behind it. TRBV21-1 is a recognized pseudogene. There are 16 residues in the CDR3. The CDR3 reads CASSKPRTGTNEKLFF. For the CDR3, the DNA is TGTGCCAGCAGCAAGCCAAGGACAGGGACTAATGAAAAACTGTTTTTT.

The J gene is TRBJ2-7, the V gene TRBV5-4; D is ambiguous. Germline assignment: CDR1 SGHNT and CDR2 YYREEE (reference sequence). The V end lost 4 bases, the J end lost 1 base, and 3 bases lay between the germline ends. This CDR3 comprises 11 residues. DNA for the CDR3: TGTGCCAGCAGCACTTCCTACGAGCAGTACTTC. Amino acid sequence: CASSTSYEQYF.

The J gene is TRBJ1-5, the V gene TRBV19; D is unresolved. The CDR3 contains 14 residues. The V gene's germline CDR1 is LNHDA and CDR2 SQIVND (reference sequence). V was shortened by 6 bases and J by 0 bases, with 9 bases between the two germline ends. CDR3 loop: CASSILGSNQPQHF. The CDR3 DNA reads as TGTGCCAGTAGCATCTTAGGTAGCAATCAGCCCCAGCATTTT.

V usage is TRBV7-8 and J usage is TRBJ2-2, with a possible D match to TRBD2 (5 bases). CDR1 and CDR2 from the germline V gene are SGHVS and FQNEAQ. The CDR3 totals 15 residues. Trimming removed 3 bases at V and 1 base at J, with 9 bases between. Written as DNA, the CDR3 is TGTGCCAGCAGCTTTTACGGGGTGAACACCGGGGAGCTGTTTTTT. It encodes CASSFYGVNTGELFF.

V usage is TRBV5-6 and J usage is TRBJ1-5, with a tentative D call TRBD1 (5 bases). Germline V gives CDR1 SGHDT, CDR2 YYEEEE. The CDR3 runs to 14 residues. Trimming removed 0 bases from V and 5 bases from J, with 9 bases in between. The CDR3 loop is CASSLGTSYQPQHF. DNA for the CDR3: TGTGCCAGCAGCTTGGGGACAAGTTATCAGCCCCAGCATTTT.

The chain carries TRBV6-5 and TRBJ2-7, with D unclear. Germline values: CDR1 MNHEY, CDR2 SVGAGI. Trimming took off 0 bases at V and 7 bases at J, with 16 bases between the two ends. CDR3 length: 15 amino acids. DNA for the CDR3: TGTGCCAGCAGTTACTCGAGTAGAGGACCCCGGGAGCAGTACTTC. This encodes CASSYSSRGPREQYF.

The chain recombines TRBV28 with TRBJ2-1; D is unresolved. The V gene lost 6 bases and the J gene lost 4 bases, with 10 bases spanning the gap. The V gene's germline CDR1 is MDHEN and CDR2 SYDVKM. This CDR3 has 13 amino acids. The CDR3 bases are TGTGCCAGCAGAATTTTTGATTACAATGAGCAGTTCTTC. This sequence encodes CASRIFDYNEQFF.

V gene TRBV13 combines with J gene TRBJ2-7; D unclear. Germline assignment: CDR1 PRHDT and CDR2 FYEKMQ (reference sequence). The V gene lost 3 bases and the J gene lost 5 bases, with 17 bases spanning the gap. This CDR3 has 15 residues. The CDR3: CASSFSASWQNEQYF. The CDR3, as DNA: TGTGCCAGCAGCTTCAGCGCCAGTTGGCAAAACGAGCAGTACTTC.

The table lists this clone with a count of one. The rearrangement joins TRBV7-9 to TRBJ1-1; D gene unclear. The CDR3 is 15 amino acids. V lost 6 bases and J lost 0, with 14 bases in between. Germline V gene data show CDR1 as SEHNR and CDR2 as FQNEAQ (reference sequence). In DNA form, the CDR3 reads TGTGCCAGCAGGGAGCCCATTACCATGAACACTGAAGCTTTCTTT. Translating gives CASREPITMNTEAFF. The whole variable domain, filled in from reference TRBV7-9 and TRBJ1-1, reads DTGVSQNPRHKITKRGQNVTFRCDPISEHNRLYWYRQTLGQGPEFLTYFQNEAQLEKSRLLSDRFSAERPKGSFSTLEIQRTEQGDSAMYLCASREPITMNTEAFFGQGTRLTVV.

The rearrangement joins TRBV5-4 to TRBJ2-3; unclear D gene. The V end lost 0 bases, the J end lost 4 bases, and 12 bases lay between the germline ends. CDR1 and CDR2 from the germline V gene are SGHNT and YYREEE (reference sequence). The length of the CDR3 is 15 residues. The CDR3: CASSLAAKRPDTQYF. The CDR3 region has the DNA TGTGCCAGCAGCTTGGCCGCTAAGAGGCCAGATACGCAGTATTTT.

As to this clone: Different DNA sequences within this sample yield the same CDR3. V and J are TRBV9 and TRBJ2-1; 7 bases are a match to TRBD2. V dropped 3 bases and J dropped 5; count of bases not matched to a gene: 5. The CDR3 consists of 14 residues. Germline CDR1 and CDR2: SGDLS and YYNGEE. CDR3: CASSGLAENNEQFF. The CDR3 bases are TGTGCCAGCAGCGGTCTAGCGGAGAACAATGAGCAGTTCTTC.